The T cell receptor beta chain under discussion was sequenced for a study of CD8+ T cells in alopecia areata (dated by TCRdb to between 2018 and 2020). Study-level background: The treated patients, all with moderate-to-severe alopecia areata, were enrolled in an open-label pilot trial of oral tofacitinib given at 5 to 10 mg twice daily. Patients stayed on tofacitinib for 6 to 18 months and then had 6 months of follow-up off drug so that delayed response and recurrence could be assessed. To study T cell clonal expansion in alopecia areata, the researchers applied high-throughput TCRbeta sequencing to both the C3H/HeJ mouse model and human patients. Scalp tissue and sorted CD4+ and CD8+ peripheral blood T cells from patchy and totalis/universalis alopecia areata patients and from healthy controls were covered by human TCRbeta sequencing. Tofacitinib-treated patients had biopsies at baseline and at 4 and 24 weeks of treatment, with a later scalp biopsy in several patients. Scalp clonality was compared among normal scalp (n=4), patchy alopecia areata scalp (n=8), and alopecia totalis/universalis scalp (n=8). RNA came from the PAXgene miRNA kit for fixed scalp, the miRNeasy kit for PBMCs, and the RNeasy kit for mouse skin. TCRbeta CDR3 regions were amplified by immunoSEQ multiplex PCR with 35 Vbeta forward and 13 Jbeta reverse primers. Beyond this particular receptor, the publication reports: Compared with mice, TCR sequences shared between patients were less clear, possibly partly because of HLA diversity across the patient population. Higher clonality and more expanded CD8+ clones were observed in lesional scalp than in normal scalp, particularly in alopecia totalis/universalis, a finding suggestive of antigenic drive. Unlike mouse skin, where gammadelta T cells dominate, normal human skin contains resident alphabeta T cells that get sequenced too, which complicates analysis of the scalp TCR repertoire.

The CDR3 numbers 14 residues from cysteine through phenylalanine. Only the CDR3 DNA stays, 42 bases, in frame from base 1. According to the germline V gene (reference sequence), CDR1 reads MNHNY and CDR2 reads SVGAGI. Cut back by 2 bases and 8 bases, the V and J ends lie 13 bases apart. The time point label of this sample denotes: baseline before oral tofacitinib. Lesional scalp punch biopsies and peripheral blood were collected from alopecia areata patients. PBMCs were separated by density centrifugation and stained for CD3, CD4 and CD8, after which CD4+ and CD8+ T cells were sorted on a FACSAria. About this clone: Its binding antigen is unknown. It has no much larger one-base neighbor in the sample; base qualities were not kept.

The receptor library was made with the immunoSEQ multiplex PCR assay. RNA was extracted from all samples and reverse transcribed into cDNA as template for TCR sequencing. SuperScript III was used to make first-strand cDNA, primed with a 2:1 mix of oligo-dT and random hexamers. A synthetic immune receptor repertoire was used to measure amplification bias, and any remaining bias was corrected computationally. In the paper's pipeline: Raw reads were preprocessed to remove errors, and CDR3 was defined according to IMGT conventions as the region from the conserved cysteine to phenylalanine. Clonality was calculated as 1 minus Shannon entropy normalized by log2 of the number of productive unique TCRs. Whether each scalp clone was CD4 or CD8 was inferred by checking scalp TCRbeta sequences against the CD4 and CD8 repertoires from sorted blood. Here the immuneACCESS table is served through TCRdb, limited to in-frame sequences with V and J called. Missing clones are a known gap in these copies; in checked studies unresolved V genes cover under half, and the rest lacks a known reason. For V, J and clone size, that table is used; D and trimming come from the DNA. The sample table records about 150,000 clones; over 70% of these occur just once. Roughly 15% of the sample is held by the ten biggest clonotypes.

The receptor's source is a human donor with alopecia areata. The chain links TRBV6-6 with TRBJ2-1, and possibly TRBD2, on 6 matching bases. Material: CD8+ T cells sorted from blood, obtained at week 0. The DNA sequence is given as TGTGCCAGCAGTTACCCGACTAGTTACGATGAGCAGTTCTTC. Translation gives CASSYPTSYDEQFF.